These 20 T cell receptor beta chains share one sample of origin, sequenced in a study of identical twins. TCRdb analysed the 5' RACE reads with MiXCR anew, one entry per CDR3 protein. The table lists more than 600,000 distinct CDR3 sequences, approximately 18% of them singletons, with about 12% in the top ten. These sequences were also reported in another study, on T cells expressing NK-cell markers.

The specimen sequenced was PBMCs. All receptors derive from a woman younger than 35 in good health.

A few counts support this clonotype. The chain joins TRBV4-2 to TRBJ2-7; 7 nucleotides match TRBD2. With V trimmed by 4 bases and J by 2 bases, 8 bases remained unmatched. This CDR3 is built from 15 residues. In germline, CDR1 is LGHNA, CDR2 YNFKEQ. CDR3 loop: CASSPSALAAYEQYF. CDR3 coding DNA: TGTGCCAGCAGCCCCTCCGCGCTAGCGGCCTACGAGCAGTACTTC.

Only a few counts were recorded for this clonotype. The chain links TRBV7-8 to TRBJ2-3; 13 nucleotides match TRBD2. Losses at the gene ends were 0 bases for V and 6 bases for J; bases not matched to a gene: 6. Germline V gene sequence: CDR1 SGHVS, CDR2 FQNEAQ. The CDR3 is 17 residues long. The CDR3 DNA reads as TGTGCCAGCAGCTTAGCGGGGACTAGCGGGATGTTGGATACGCAGTATTTT. This gives the protein CASSLAGTSGMLDTQYF.

This clonotype occurred a few times. The chain employs TRBV9 and TRBJ2-2; 13 nucleotides match TRBD2. The germline V gene has CDR1 SGDLS and CDR2 YYNGEE. The CDR3 has 18 amino acids. V was clipped by 2 bases and J by 6 bases; unmatched bases: 10. The CDR3 DNA reads TGTGCCAGCAGCGTGGGGCTGACTAGCGGGAGGAGTGCCGGGGAGCTGTTTTTT. The encoded protein is CASSVGLTSGRSAGELFF.

The CDR3 region is CASSLAGQVREQYF. CDR3 nucleotide sequence: TGTGCCAGCAGCTTAGCAGGACAGGTTCGCGAGCAGTACTTC. The genes are TRBV7-2 and TRBJ2-7, with 7 positions matching TRBD1. Germline CDR1 SGHTA, CDR2 FQGNSA. The CDR3 runs to 14 residues. J was trimmed by 6 bases and V by 0 bases; bases with no gene match: 5.

The rearrangement links TRBV5-1 to TRBJ2-7; 12 bases are shared with TRBD2. Looked up from germline, CDR1 is SGHRS and CDR2 is YFSETQ. The length of the CDR3 is 17 residues. The V gene end was trimmed by 4 bases and the J gene end by 0 bases; junction bases not matched to a gene: 8. As DNA, the CDR3 is TGCGCCAGCAGCGTAGGAGGGACTAGCGGGCTCTCCTACGAGCAGTACTTC. As protein: CASSVGGTSGLSYEQYF.

Only a few counts were recorded for this clonotype. The chain has TRBV10-3 and TRBJ2-5; D not resolved. V was trimmed by 5 bases and J by 6 bases, leaving 16 bases between them. The germline CDR1 and CDR2 sequences are ENHRY and SYGVKD. The CDR3 is 14 amino acids. The CDR3 DNA reads as TGTGCCATCAGTAACACTGGCGGTATGAAGACCCAGTACTTC. This codes for CAISNTGGMKTQYF.

This clonotype was observed a handful of times. The V gene is TRBV12-3 or TRBV12-4, the J gene TRBJ2-5; D call uncertain. This CDR3 region has 13 residues. V was trimmed by 7 bases and J by 3 bases, leaving 12 bases between them. CDR3 loop: CASTLVQEETQYF. The CDR3 DNA reads as TGTGCCAGCACCCTGGTCCAGGAAGAGACCCAGTACTTC.

This clonotype was detected only once. The rearrangement joins TRBV7-2 to TRBJ1-6, with a possible D match to TRBD1 (5 bases). Germline loops: CDR1 SGHTA, CDR2 FQGNSA. Trimming took off 3 bases at V and 1 base at J, with 13 bases between the two ends. The CDR3 spans 17 residues. This CDR3 reads CASSLRGDRSYNSPLHF. Written as DNA, the CDR3 is TGTGCCAGCAGCTTGAGGGGCGACAGATCCTATAATTCACCCCTCCACTTT. The entire variable domain, with the rest obtained from reference TRBV7-2 and TRBJ1-6, is as follows: GAGVSQSPSNKVTEKGKDVELRCDPISGHTALYWYRQSLGQGLEFLIYFQGNSAPDKSGLPSDRFSAERTGGSVSTLTIQRTQQEDSAVYLCASSLRGDRSYNSPLHFGNGTRLTVT.

This clonotype was seen ten or more times. The chain carries TRBV12-3 or TRBV12-4 and TRBJ1-5; 10 bases align to TRBD1. The CDR3 loop spans 15 amino acids. V was clipped by 4 bases and J by 4 bases; unmatched bases: 4. The CDR3 DNA follows: TGTGCCAGCAGTTCGACAGGGGGCAGGAATCAGCCCCAGCATTTT. This encodes CASSSTGGRNQPQHF.

This clonotype appeared a few times. The V and J genes are TRBV6-1 and TRBJ2-3, with 9 bases aligning to TRBD2. Per germline, CDR1 MNHNS and CDR2 SASEGT. Unmatched junction bases numbered 3, after V lost 1 base and J lost 4 bases. The CDR3 length is 15 residues. CDR3 sequence (DNA): TGTGCCAGCAGTGAAGAGGCGGGAGGGCCAGATACGCAGTATTTT. Translating gives CASSEEAGGPDTQYF.

The sample holds a few counts of this clonotype. The chain is built from TRBV5-1 and TRBJ2-1; the match to TRBD2 covers 13 bases. Germline V gene sequence: CDR1 SGHRS, CDR2 YFSETQ. Trimming took 5 bases from V and 7 from J; bases not matched to a gene: 6. CDR3 length equals 15 residues. The DNA for the CDR3 is TGCGCCAGCAGGGCCACTAGCGGGAGGGCGAATGAGCAGTTCTTC. It yields the protein CASRATSGRANEQFF.

V is TRBV5-1 and J is TRBJ2-1; 8 bases align to TRBD1. The CDR3 covers 13 residues. The V segment lost 3 bases and the J segment 8 bases; nucleotides outside the gene matches: 4. Looked up from germline, CDR1 is SGHRS and CDR2 is YFSETQ. In DNA form, the CDR3 reads TGCGCCAGCAGCTCCGGACAGGGCTATGAGCAGTTCTTC. Translated, it gives CASSSGQGYEQFF.

The rearrangement links TRBV29-1 to TRBJ2-4, with 9 nucleotides matching TRBD1. V was clipped by 7 bases and J by 6 bases; unmatched bases: 10. The CDR3 contains 14 residues. Per germline, CDR1 SQVTM and CDR2 ANQGSEA. DNA for the CDR3: TGCAGCGGACGACTGGGGACAGGGTCAAACATTCAGTACTTC. Encoded protein: CSGRLGTGSNIQYF.

The chain uses TRBV18 and TRBJ2-5; D ambiguous. Deletions cut 3 bases from V and 0 bases from J, with 8 bases between. The CDR3 contains 14 residues. The V gene's germline CDR1 is KGHSH and CDR2 LQKENI. CDR3 protein: CASSPSLYQETQYF. Here the CDR3 DNA reads TGTGCCAGCTCACCTTCCCTTTACCAAGAGACCCAGTACTTC.

The rearrangement uses TRBV20-1 and TRBJ2-5, with D possibly matching TRBD2 (5 bases). The V end lost 2 bases, the J end lost 1 base, and 14 bases lay between the germline ends. The CDR3 length is 15 residues. Per germline, CDR1 DFQATT and CDR2 SNEGSKA (reference sequence). CDR3 bases: TGCAGTGCTAGATCTCGGAGGCTTCTCCAAGAGACCCAGTACTTC. It is translated as CSARSRRLLQETQYF.

This clonotype showed up just a few times. The genes are TRBV27 and TRBJ1-2; D may be TRBD1 (5 bases). The germline gives CDR1 MNHEY, CDR2 SMNVEV (reference sequence). Trimming pared 6 bases from V and 7 bases from J, leaving 12 bases between. The CDR3 contains 12 residues. CDR3 region: CASRGGVGGYTF. The CDR3 bases are TGTGCCAGCAGGGGGGGAGTAGGTGGCTACACCTTC.

The CDR3 bases are TGTGCCAGCAGCTTCGGGAGCGTTGACTACGAGCAGTACTTC. The encoded protein is CASSFGSVDYEQYF. V and J are TRBV7-2 and TRBJ2-7, with a weak D call TRBD2 (6 bases). V lost 3 bases and J 3 bases, leaving 12 bases between the germline ends. Germline-derived CDR1 and CDR2 are SGHTA and FQGNSA. CDR3 size: 14 residues.

This clonotype appeared a few times. The V call is TRBV7-8, the J call TRBJ2-1, with 10 bases identical to TRBD2. V dropped 4 bases and J dropped 4; count of bases not matched to a gene: 10. Per germline, CDR1 SGHVS and CDR2 FQNEAQ. The length of the CDR3 is 17 residues. CDR3 DNA: TGTGCCAGCAGCTCCGGAATAGCGGGAGGCACATACAATGAGCAGTTCTTC. Amino acid sequence: CASSSGIAGGTYNEQFF.

This chain uses TRBV6-4 with TRBJ2-1; 9 nucleotides line up with TRBD2. J gave up 8 bases and V 2 bases, and 7 bases lay outside the gene matches. Germline V gene sequence: CDR1 MRHNA, CDR2 SNTAGT. The CDR3 is 15 amino acids. The CDR3 protein is CASSDKAGGGDEQFF. DNA of the CDR3: TGTGCCAGCAGTGACAAAGCGGGAGGCGGGGATGAGCAGTTCTTC.

The chain uses TRBV29-1 and TRBJ2-7; D is undetermined. V lost 5 bases and J lost 0, with 11 bases in between. The germline gives CDR1 SQVTM, CDR2 ANQGSEA. The CDR3 covers 13 residues. The CDR3 DNA is TGCAGCGTTAGTGGCAGTATCTCCTACGAGCAGTACTTC. Translating gives CSVSGSISYEQYF.